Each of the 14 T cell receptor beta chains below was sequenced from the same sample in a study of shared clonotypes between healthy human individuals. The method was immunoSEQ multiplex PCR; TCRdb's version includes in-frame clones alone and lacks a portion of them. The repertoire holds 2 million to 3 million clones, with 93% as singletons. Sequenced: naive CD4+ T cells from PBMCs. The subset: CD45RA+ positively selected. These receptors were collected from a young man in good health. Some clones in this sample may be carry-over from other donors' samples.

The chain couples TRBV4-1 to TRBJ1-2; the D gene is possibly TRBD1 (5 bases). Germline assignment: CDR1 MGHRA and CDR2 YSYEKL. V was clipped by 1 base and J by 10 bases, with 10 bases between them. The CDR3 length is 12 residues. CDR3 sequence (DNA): TGCGCCAGCAGCCAAGTTCAGGGTGCCTACACCTTC. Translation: CASSQVQGAYTF.

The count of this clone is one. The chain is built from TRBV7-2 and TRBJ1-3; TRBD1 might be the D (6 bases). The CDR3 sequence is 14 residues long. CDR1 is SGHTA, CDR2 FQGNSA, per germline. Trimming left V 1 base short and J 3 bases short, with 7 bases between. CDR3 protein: CASSLDRVGNTIYF. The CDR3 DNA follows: TGTGCCAGCAGCTTAGACAGGGTTGGAAACACCATATATTTT.

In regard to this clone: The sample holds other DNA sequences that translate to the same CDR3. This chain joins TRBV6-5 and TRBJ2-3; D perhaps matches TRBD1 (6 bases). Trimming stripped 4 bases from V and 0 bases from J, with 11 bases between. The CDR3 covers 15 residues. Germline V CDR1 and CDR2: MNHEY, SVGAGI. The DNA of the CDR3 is TGTGCCAGCAGTTTACGGACAGCTAGCACAGATACGCAGTATTTT. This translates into CASSLRTASTDTQYF.

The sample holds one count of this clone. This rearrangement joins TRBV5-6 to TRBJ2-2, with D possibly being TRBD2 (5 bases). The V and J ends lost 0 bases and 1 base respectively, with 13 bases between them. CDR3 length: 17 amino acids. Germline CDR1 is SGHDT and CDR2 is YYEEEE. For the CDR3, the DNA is TGTGCCAGCAGCTTGGGGTTGCGCGGGCTGAACACCGGGGAGCTGTTTTTT. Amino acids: CASSLGLRGLNTGELFF. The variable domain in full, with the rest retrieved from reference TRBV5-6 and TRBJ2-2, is DAGVTQSPTHLIKTRGQQVTLRCSPKSGHDTVSWYQQALGQGPQFIFQYYEEEERQRGNFPDRFSGHQFPNYSSELNVNALLLGDSALYLCASSLGLRGLNTGELFFGEGSRLTVL.

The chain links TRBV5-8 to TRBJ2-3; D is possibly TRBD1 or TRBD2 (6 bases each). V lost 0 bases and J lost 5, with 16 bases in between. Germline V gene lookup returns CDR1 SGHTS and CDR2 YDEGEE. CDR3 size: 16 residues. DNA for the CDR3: TGTGCCAGCAGCTTGGGAAGGCTCGGGGGCATAGATACGCAGTATTTT. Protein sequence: CASSLGRLGGIDTQYF.

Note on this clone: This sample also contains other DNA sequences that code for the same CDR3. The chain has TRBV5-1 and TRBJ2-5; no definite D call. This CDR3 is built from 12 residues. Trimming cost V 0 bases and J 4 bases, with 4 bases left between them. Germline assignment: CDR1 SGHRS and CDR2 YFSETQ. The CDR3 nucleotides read TGCGCCAGCAGCTTGGAAGGAGAGACCCAGTACTTC. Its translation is CASSLEGETQYF.

The CDR3 region is CASSLMAGSYEQYF. The CDR3 DNA reads as TGTGCCAGCAGTTTAATGGCAGGGAGCTACGAGCAGTACTTC. This chain connects TRBV28 to TRBJ2-7; D possibly matches TRBD1 or TRBD2 (5 bases each). Germline CDR1 and CDR2: MDHEN and SYDVKM. This CDR3 is built from 14 residues. The germline V and J ends were trimmed by 2 bases and 3 bases, with 11 bases remaining between them.

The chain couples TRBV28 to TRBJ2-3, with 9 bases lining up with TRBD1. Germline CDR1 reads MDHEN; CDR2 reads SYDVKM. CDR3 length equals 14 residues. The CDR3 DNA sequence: TGTGGCTCTAGGGGGGGACAGGGTACAGATACGCAGTATTTT. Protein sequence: CGSRGGQGTDTQYF.

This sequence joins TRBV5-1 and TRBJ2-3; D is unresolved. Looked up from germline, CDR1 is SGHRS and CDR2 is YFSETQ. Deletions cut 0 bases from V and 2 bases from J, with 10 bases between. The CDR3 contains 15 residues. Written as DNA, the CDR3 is TGCGCCAGCAGCTTGGAAGATCACTTCACAGATACGCAGTATTTT. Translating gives CASSLEDHFTDTQYF.

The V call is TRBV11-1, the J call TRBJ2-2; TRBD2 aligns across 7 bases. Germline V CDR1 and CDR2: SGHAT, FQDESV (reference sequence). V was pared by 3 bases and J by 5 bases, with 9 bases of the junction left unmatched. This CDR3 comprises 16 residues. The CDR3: CASSFAAGERTGELFF. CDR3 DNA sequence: TGTGCCAGCAGCTTTGCGGCGGGAGAGCGAACCGGGGAGCTGTTTTTT.

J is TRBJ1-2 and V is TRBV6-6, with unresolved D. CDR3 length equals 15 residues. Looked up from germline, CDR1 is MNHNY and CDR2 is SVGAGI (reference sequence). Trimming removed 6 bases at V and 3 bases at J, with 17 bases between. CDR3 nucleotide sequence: TGTGCCAGCAGACGAACTCGAGACGGATACTATGGCTACACCTTC. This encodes CASRRTRDGYYGYTF.

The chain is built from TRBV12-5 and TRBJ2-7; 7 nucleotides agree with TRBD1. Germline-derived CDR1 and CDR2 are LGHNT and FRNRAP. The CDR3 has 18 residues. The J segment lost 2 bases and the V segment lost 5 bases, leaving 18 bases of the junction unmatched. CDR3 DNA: TGTGCTAGTGGTCAAGACTTACCCGGGACAGATGCCACCTACGAGCAGTACTTC. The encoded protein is CASGQDLPGTDATYEQYF.

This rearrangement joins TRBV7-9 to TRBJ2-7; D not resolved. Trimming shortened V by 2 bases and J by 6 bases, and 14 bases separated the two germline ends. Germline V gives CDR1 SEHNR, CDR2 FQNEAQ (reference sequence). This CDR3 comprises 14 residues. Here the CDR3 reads CASSLMMTSAEQYF. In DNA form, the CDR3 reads TGTGCCAGCAGCTTAATGATGACGTCCGCCGAGCAGTACTTC.

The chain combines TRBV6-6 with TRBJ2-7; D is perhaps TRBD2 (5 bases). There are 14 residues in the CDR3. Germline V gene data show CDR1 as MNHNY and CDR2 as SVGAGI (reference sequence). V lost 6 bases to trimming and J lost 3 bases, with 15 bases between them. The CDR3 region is CASRRAGMDYEQYF. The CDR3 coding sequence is TGTGCCAGCAGACGGGCCGGGATGGACTACGAGCAGTACTTC.